The next 9 T cell receptor beta chains were all read from a single sample in a study of blood T cell repertoires in COVID-19. Data came from immunoSEQ multiplex PCR; TCRdb stores just in-frame clones and leaves some out. The sample lists some 390,000 clones; about 89% were seen once. The sequenced material came from peripheral blood. These receptors all come from an older woman with COVID-19, enrolled during active disease.

This chain joins TRBV6-1 and TRBJ1-2; TRBD1 matches 11 bases. Germline V lookup: CDR1 MNHNS, CDR2 SASEGT. The CDR3 is 16 residues long. V shed 4 bases, J shed 1 base, and the junction held 5 bases outside the gene matches. CDR3 bases: TGTGCCAGCAGTGGGTGGGACAGGGGGTATAACTATGGCTACACCTTC. This gives the protein CASSGWDRGYNYGYTF.

The rearrangement joins TRBV15 to TRBJ1-2; tentative D call: TRBD1 (6 bases). Germline V gives CDR1 LNHNV, CDR2 YYDKDF (reference sequence). Trimming left V 0 bases short and J 6 bases short, with 11 bases between. The CDR3 is 14 residues long. Here the CDR3 reads CATSRDRAGDGYTF. The CDR3, as DNA: TGTGCCACCAGCAGAGATAGGGCAGGGGATGGCTACACCTTC. Full variable domain (missing parts from reference TRBV15 and TRBJ1-2): DAMVIQNPRYQVTQFGKPVTLSCSQTLNHNVMYWYQQKSSQAPKLLFHYYDKDFNNEADTPDNFQSRRPNTSFCFLDIRSPGLGDTAMYLCATSRDRAGDGYTFGSGTRLTVV.

The rearrangement uses TRBV20-1 and TRBJ2-1; 7 nucleotides line up with TRBD2. V dropped 5 bases and J dropped 14; count of bases not matched to a gene: 6. This CDR3 region has 10 residues. CDR1 is DFQATT, CDR2 SNEGSKA, per germline (reference sequence). Here the CDR3 reads CSASRTREFF. The CDR3 nucleotides are TGCAGTGCTTCTCGGACTAGGGAGTTCTTC.

The chain joins TRBV6-1 to TRBJ1-2; D may be TRBD1 (5 bases). From germline, CDR1 is MNHNS and CDR2 SASEGT. Between the trimmed V and J ends, which lost 1 base and 8 bases, there was a span of 20 bases. The CDR3 contains 16 residues. The CDR3 DNA reads TGTGCCAGCAGTGAAGGATGGGGGGAGTCTCGTCGGGGCTACACCTTC. It codes for CASSEGWGESRRGYTF.

This chain joins TRBV7-2 and TRBJ2-3; 8 bases are shared with TRBD1. The CDR3 runs to 15 residues. Germline CDR1 reads SGHTA; CDR2 reads FQGNSA. The V gene end was trimmed by 5 bases and the J gene end by 4 bases; junction bases not matched to a gene: 8. In nucleotides, the CDR3 is TGTGCCAGCAGCGCTCGACAGGGGTCCCCAGATACGCAGTATTTT. It codes for CASSARQGSPDTQYF. Supplemented by reference TRBV7-2 and TRBJ2-3, the full variable domain reads GAGVSQSPSNKVTEKGKDVELRCDPISGHTALYWYRQSLGQGLEFLIYFQGNSAPDKSGLPSDRFSAERTGGSVSTLTIQRTQQEDSAVYLCASSARQGSPDTQYFGPGTRLTVL.

This chain connects TRBV3-1 (or the pseudogene TRBV3-2) to TRBJ1-2; 7 nucleotides match TRBD1. V shed 4 bases, J shed 4 bases, and the junction held 9 bases outside the gene matches. Looked up from germline, CDR1 is LGHDT and CDR2 is YNNKEL (reference sequence). The CDR3 runs to 15 residues. This CDR3 reads CASSPLMTGIYGYTF. The CDR3 DNA reads as TGTGCCAGCAGCCCCTTAATGACAGGGATCTATGGCTACACCTTC.

The chain uses TRBV7-9 and TRBJ1-5; D is perhaps TRBD1 (5 bases). The CDR3 length is 15 residues. V lost 5 bases and J lost 1, with 12 bases in between. Germline values: CDR1 SEHNR, CDR2 FQNEAQ (reference sequence). CDR3 bases: TGTGCCAGCAGCCCTGCCGGGGGGAGCAATCAGCCCCAGCATTTT. Protein product: CASSPAGGSNQPQHF. Based on the CDR3 plus reference TRBV7-9 and TRBJ1-5, the full variable domain is DTGVSQNPRHKITKRGQNVTFRCDPISEHNRLYWYRQTLGQGPEFLTYFQNEAQLEKSRLLSDRFSAERPKGSFSTLEIQRTEQGDSAMYLCASSPAGGSNQPQHFGDGTRLSIL.

V gene TRBV29-1 combines with J gene TRBJ1-2; possibly TRBD1 for D (6 bases). CDR1 SQVTM and CDR2 ANQGSEA come from the germline V gene. There are 15 residues in the CDR3. V was pared by 6 bases and J by 4 bases, with 21 bases between. Here the CDR3 DNA reads TGCAGCGTCCCTGGGACGGGGGGGCTTGTCTATGGCTACACCTTC. It translates to CSVPGTGGLVYGYTF.

J is TRBJ2-7 and V is TRBV30; TRBD2 aligns across 14 bases. The CDR3 has 14 amino acids. The germline CDR1 and CDR2 sequences are GTSNPN and SVGIG (reference sequence). Losses at the gene ends were 4 bases for V and 7 bases for J; bases not matched to a gene: 6. CDR3 sequence: CAWIGTSGGGEQYF. Here the CDR3 DNA reads TGTGCCTGGATCGGGACTAGCGGGGGTGGTGAGCAGTACTTC.